What follows are 25 T cell receptor beta chains derived from one specimen sequenced in a study of blood T cell repertoires in COVID-19. The table came from immunoSEQ multiplex PCR; TCRdb's copy has only in-frame clones and leaves some out. The sample gives around 150,000 clones, around 92% of which show up once; 4.5% to 5% is in the top ten. The sequencing sample was made of peripheral blood. The source is a man in his thirties or forties with COVID-19, enrolled during active disease.

This chain joins TRBV24-1 and TRBJ1-2; D unresolved. The CDR3 consists of 16 residues. The germline V gene has CDR1 KGHDR and CDR2 SFDVKD. V gave up 3 bases and J gave up 3 bases, with 16 bases separating them. CDR3 protein: CATSDRTTTKDYGYTF. CDR3 DNA: TGTGCCACCAGTGATCGAACCACAACTAAGGACTATGGCTACACCTTC.

The V call is TRBV19, the J call TRBJ2-1; D possibly corresponds to TRBD1 (6 bases). This CDR3 region has 13 residues. In germline, CDR1 is LNHDA, CDR2 SQIVND (reference sequence). CDR3 nucleotide sequence: TGTGCTTCGTCTGGACAGAACTACAATGAGCAGTTCTTC. Translated, it gives CASSGQNYNEQFF.

This clone came up a few times. V and J are TRBV7-8 and TRBJ1-1; D unresolved. This CDR3 contains 15 residues. Per the germline V gene, CDR1 is SGHVS and CDR2 is FQNEAQ. V was shortened by 5 bases and J by 5 bases, with 18 bases between the two germline ends. Here the CDR3 reads CASSPAHPRETEAFF. The CDR3 DNA follows: TGTGCCAGCAGCCCAGCACATCCGAGGGAGACTGAAGCTTTCTTT.

The chain links TRBV5-1 to TRBJ1-5; D is perhaps TRBD1 (5 bases). This CDR3 has 13 amino acids. Trimming took 2 bases from V and 6 from J, leaving 9 bases between them. Looked up from germline, CDR1 is SGHRS and CDR2 is YFSETQ. DNA for the CDR3: TGCGCCAGCAGCTTAGGGGTCGGTCAGCCCCAGCATTTT. Protein sequence: CASSLGVGQPQHF.

The chain is built from TRBV20-1 and TRBJ1-1, with 7 bases identical to TRBD1. V lost 3 bases, J lost 1 base, and 5 bases stayed unmatched. The CDR3 totals 14 residues. Germline loops: CDR1 DFQATT, CDR2 SNEGSKA (reference sequence). The CDR3 nucleotides are TGCAGTGCTAGTAATGCAGGGGGGAACACTGAAGCTTTCTTT. Translation gives CSASNAGGNTEAFF.

The V and J genes are TRBV2 and TRBJ1-1, with D possibly TRBD1 on 5 matching bases. V was shortened by 6 bases and J by 3 bases, with 14 bases between the two germline ends. Germline V CDR1 and CDR2: SNHLY, FYNNEI. The CDR3 is 14 amino acids. The CDR3 sequence: CASRRRGGDTEAFF. CDR3 bases: TGTGCCAGCAGGCGGAGGGGTGGGGACACTGAAGCTTTCTTT.

The J gene is TRBJ2-2, the V gene TRBV2; D perhaps matches TRBD2 (5 bases). This CDR3 is 16 amino acids long. Trimming left V 10 bases short and J 6 bases short, with 24 bases between. Per the germline V gene, CDR1 is SNHLY and CDR2 is FYNNEI. CDR3 protein: CAIRPRIGSYSGELFF. For the CDR3, the DNA is TGTGCCATTAGGCCCCGAATTGGGAGTTATTCCGGGGAGCTGTTTTTT.

The CDR3 is CASSRLGGTYEQYF. The CDR3 DNA reads as TGTGCCAGCAGCCGCCTCGGGGGTACCTACGAGCAGTACTTC. V and J are TRBV7-3 and TRBJ2-7; D is perhaps TRBD2 (6 bases). Germline lookup yields CDR1 SGHTA and CDR2 FQGTGA. V gave up 5 bases and J gave up 2 bases, with 13 bases separating them. The CDR3 spans 14 residues.

The chain links TRBV14 to TRBJ1-2, with TRBD1 identical over 9 bases. V trimming: 5 bases; J trimming: 5 bases; junction bases outside the gene matches: 3. The germline V gene has CDR1 SGHDN and CDR2 FVKESK. The CDR3 extends over 13 amino acids. The CDR3 is CASSATGGYGYTF. As DNA, the CDR3 is TGTGCCAGCAGCGCGACAGGGGGATATGGCTACACCTTC.

The chain joins TRBV6-1 to TRBJ1-1; 7 bases line up with TRBD1. The CDR3 is made up of 13 amino acids. V lost 3 bases to trimming and J lost 7 bases; unmatched junction nucleotides: 5. Germline CDR1 MNHNS, CDR2 SASEGT. CDR3 region: CASSDDRAHEAFF. The CDR3 DNA sequence: TGTGCCAGCAGTGACGACAGGGCGCATGAAGCTTTCTTT.

V and J are TRBV4-2 and TRBJ2-5, with TRBD2 matching over 12 bases. V lost 4 bases and J lost 5; bases outside the gene matches: 14. The length of the CDR3 is 18 residues. The germline V gene encodes CDR1 LGHNA and CDR2 YNFKEQ. The CDR3 sequence: CASSPQITSGRTRETQYF. CDR3 sequence (DNA): TGTGCCAGCAGCCCGCAGATCACTAGCGGGAGGACCCGGGAGACCCAGTACTTC.

V and J are TRBV6-5 and TRBJ2-2; D may be TRBD1 (6 bases). V lost 6 bases and J 2 bases, leaving 13 bases between the germline ends. CDR3 size: 15 residues. Germline V gene data show CDR1 as MNHEY and CDR2 as SVGAGI. CDR3 nucleotide sequence: TGTGCCAGCAGCCCCCGGGACACTAACACCGGGGAGCTGTTTTTT. Its translation is CASSPRDTNTGELFF.

The gene calls are TRBV27 and TRBJ2-1; 12 positions match TRBD2. The V and J ends lost 4 bases and 9 bases, in that order; junction bases with no gene match: 10. Per germline, CDR1 MNHEY and CDR2 SMNVEV (reference sequence). The CDR3 runs 16 residues. The CDR3 coding sequence is TGTGCCAGCAGTTGGACTCTAGCGGGAGGGCCGGGTGAGCAGTTCTTC. Translation: CASSWTLAGGPGEQFF.

J is TRBJ2-7 and V is TRBV4-3; 8 nucleotides match TRBD1. The CDR3 extends over 17 amino acids. After removal of 4 bases from V and 1 base from J, the junction contained 12 bases not matched to a gene. Germline V gene lookup returns CDR1 LGHNA and CDR2 YSLEER. CDR3 nucleotides: TGCGCCAGCAGCCTAAATGTGGTTGGGGACAGGTCCTACGAGCAGTACTTC. Translating gives CASSLNVVGDRSYEQYF.

This rearrangement joins TRBV7-3 to TRBJ1-1; 7 bases are shared with TRBD1. Germline V gene sequence: CDR1 SGHTA, CDR2 FQGTGA. The CDR3 has 13 amino acids. The V segment lost 5 bases and the J segment 10 bases; nucleotides outside the gene matches: 10. The CDR3 loop is CASSPPGQGGAFF. CDR3 nucleotides: TGTGCCAGCAGCCCCCCGGGCCAGGGGGGAGCTTTCTTT.

The CDR3 protein is CATSDVGGGQPQHF. For the CDR3, the DNA is TGTGCCACCAGTGATGTGGGGGGGGGCCAGCCCCAGCATTTT. The chain employs TRBV24-1 and TRBJ1-5; D possibly corresponds to TRBD1 (6 bases). The CDR3 length is 14 residues. V gave up 3 bases and J gave up 7 bases, with 12 bases separating them. Germline V gives CDR1 KGHDR, CDR2 SFDVKD.

The rearrangement joins TRBV5-6 to TRBJ2-5, with D hard to call. The germline gives CDR1 SGHDT, CDR2 YYEEEE. V shed 4 bases and J shed 5 bases, with 18 bases lying between them. This CDR3 spans 15 amino acids. The DNA for the CDR3 is TGTGCCAGCAGCCCCCCCGATGAGGCCCGGGAGACCCAGTACTTC. It is translated as CASSPPDEARETQYF.

This chain joins TRBV5-5 and TRBJ2-7; 13 positions match TRBD2. J was trimmed by 4 bases and V by 4 bases; bases with no gene match: 5. Germline values: CDR1 SGHKS, CDR2 YYEKEE (reference sequence). The CDR3 runs to 15 residues. The CDR3 region is CASSPGTSGVYEQYF. CDR3 coding DNA: TGTGCCAGCAGCCCCGGGACTAGCGGGGTATACGAGCAGTACTTC.

V is TRBV6-5 and J is TRBJ1-4, with TRBD1 identical over 8 bases. The CDR3 has 14 amino acids. The V gene's germline CDR1 is MNHEY and CDR2 SVGAGI. V trimming: 9 bases; J trimming: 7 bases; junction bases outside the gene matches: 10. The CDR3 DNA sequence: TGTGCCAGTACAAAGACAGGGGATGGTGAAAAACTGTTTTTT. Its protein is CASTKTGDGEKLFF.

This sequence joins TRBV28 and TRBJ1-4, with a tentative D call TRBD1 (5 bases). V was trimmed by 4 bases and J by 0 bases, leaving 18 bases between them. CDR3 size: 18 residues. Germline V gives CDR1 MDHEN, CDR2 SYDVKM. CDR3 nucleotides: TGTGCCAGCAGTTCTACCCCCGGGACTCCTGCAACTAATGAAAAACTGTTTTTT. Its translation is CASSSTPGTPATNEKLFF.

V gene TRBV5-8 combines with J gene TRBJ2-1; D may be TRBD2 (5 bases). The CDR3 has 18 amino acids. Per the germline V gene, CDR1 is SGHTS and CDR2 is YDEGEE. V gave up 6 bases and J gave up 7 bases, with 29 bases separating them. CDR3 sequence: CASTSFYSRTPSRNEQFF. Here the CDR3 DNA reads TGTGCCAGCACTTCCTTTTACTCCCGGACTCCAAGCCGGAATGAGCAGTTCTTC.

Concerning this clone itself: The junction does not match germline at one end; this may be a read error. DNA for the CDR3: TGCGCCAGCAGCCAAGTAGGGACAAGGGGTGGGCCTAGCTTT. The encoded protein is CASSQVGTRGGPSF. V gene TRBV4-1 combines with J gene TRBJ1-1, with D possibly TRBD1 on 6 matching bases. Germline V lookup: CDR1 MGHRA, CDR2 YSYEKL. The CDR3 runs to 14 residues.

This clone was seen just once. The genes are TRBV19 and TRBJ1-2; no firm D call. This CDR3 spans 14 amino acids. Trimming stripped 7 bases from V and 5 bases from J, with 17 bases between. CDR1 and CDR2 (germline): LNHDA, SQIVND (reference sequence). CDR3 coding DNA: TGTGCCAGTACCCAGCACGAGGGAGGATATGGCTACACCTTC. Its protein is CASTQHEGGYGYTF.

V is TRBV27 and J is TRBJ1-2, with D perhaps TRBD1 (6 bases). CDR3 size: 15 residues. Germline V gives CDR1 MNHEY, CDR2 SMNVEV (reference sequence). V was shortened by 5 bases and J by 7 bases, with 20 bases between the two germline ends. The chain's CDR3 is CASSPQPEGGGGYTF. The CDR3 DNA follows: TGTGCCAGCAGTCCGCAACCGGAGGGGGGGGGTGGCTACACCTTC.

The gene calls are TRBV5-6 and TRBJ2-1; no definite D call. Germline V gene lookup returns CDR1 SGHDT and CDR2 YYEEEE. The CDR3 sequence is 12 residues long. V lost 1 base and J 8 bases, leaving 7 bases between the germline ends. CDR3 loop: CASSLTTDEQFF. CDR3 DNA sequence: TGTGCCAGCAGCTTGACTACGGATGAGCAGTTCTTC.